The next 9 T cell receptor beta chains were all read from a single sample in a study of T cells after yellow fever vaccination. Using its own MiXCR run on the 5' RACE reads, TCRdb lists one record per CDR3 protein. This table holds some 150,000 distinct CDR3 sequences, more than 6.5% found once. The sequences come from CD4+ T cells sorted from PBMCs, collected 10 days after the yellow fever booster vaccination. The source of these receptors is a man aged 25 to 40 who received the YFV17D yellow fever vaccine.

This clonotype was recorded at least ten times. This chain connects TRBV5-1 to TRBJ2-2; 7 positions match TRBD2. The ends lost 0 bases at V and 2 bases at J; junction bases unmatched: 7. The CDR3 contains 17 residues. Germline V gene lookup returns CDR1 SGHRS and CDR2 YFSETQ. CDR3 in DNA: TGCGCCAGCAGCTTGGCCCCCAGCGGGATAAACACCGGGGAGCTGTTTTTT. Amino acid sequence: CASSLAPSGINTGELFF.

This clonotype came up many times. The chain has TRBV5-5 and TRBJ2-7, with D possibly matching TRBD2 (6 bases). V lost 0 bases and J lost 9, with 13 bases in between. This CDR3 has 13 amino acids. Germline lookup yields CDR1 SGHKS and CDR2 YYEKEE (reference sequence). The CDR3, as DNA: TGTGCCAGCAGCTTGGATCGCGGGGACGGGCAGTACTTC. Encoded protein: CASSLDRGDGQYF.

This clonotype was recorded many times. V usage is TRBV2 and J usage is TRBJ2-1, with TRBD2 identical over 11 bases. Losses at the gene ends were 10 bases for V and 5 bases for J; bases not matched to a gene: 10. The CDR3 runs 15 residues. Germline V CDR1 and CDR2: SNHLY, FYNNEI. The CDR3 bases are TGTGCCACCGTAGTAGGGACTAGCGGCAACAATGAGCAGTTCTTC. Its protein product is CATVVGTSGNNEQFF.

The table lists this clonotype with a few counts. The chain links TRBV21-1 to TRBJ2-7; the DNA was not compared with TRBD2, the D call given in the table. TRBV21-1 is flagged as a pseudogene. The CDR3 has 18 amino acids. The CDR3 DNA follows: TGTGCCAGCAGCAAAGAGGGGGCGGGAGGGCCTTGGTCCTACGAGCAGTACTTC. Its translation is CASSKEGAGGPWSYEQYF.

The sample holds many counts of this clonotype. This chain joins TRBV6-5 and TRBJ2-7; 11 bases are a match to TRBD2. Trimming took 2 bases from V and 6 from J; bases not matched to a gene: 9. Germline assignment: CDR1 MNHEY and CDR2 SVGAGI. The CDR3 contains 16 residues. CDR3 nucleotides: TGTGCCAGCAGTTACCAAACTAGCGGGAGTAGTAGCGAGCAGTACTTC. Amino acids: CASSYQTSGSSSEQYF.

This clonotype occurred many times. Here the CDR3 DNA reads TGTGCCAGCAGTCCGACTAACCTCTACGAGCAGTACTTC. It is translated as CASSPTNLYEQYF. The gene calls are TRBV7-2 and TRBJ2-7; possible D gene TRBD2, 5 bases. The germline V and J ends were trimmed by 6 bases and 3 bases, with 12 bases remaining between them. Germline values: CDR1 SGHTA, CDR2 FQGNSA. This CDR3 is built from 13 residues. Full variable domain (remainder filled in from reference TRBV7-2 and TRBJ2-7): GAGVSQSPSNKVTEKGKDVELRCDPISGHTALYWYRQSLGQGLEFLIYFQGNSAPDKSGLPSDRFSAERTGGSVSTLTIQRTQQEDSAVYLCASSPTNLYEQYFGPGTRLTVT.

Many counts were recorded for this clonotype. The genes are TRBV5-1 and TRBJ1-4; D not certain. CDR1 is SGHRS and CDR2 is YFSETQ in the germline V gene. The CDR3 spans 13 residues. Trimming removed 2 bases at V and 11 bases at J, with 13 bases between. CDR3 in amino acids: CASSFETREKLFF. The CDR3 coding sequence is TGCGCCAGCAGCTTCGAGACGAGGGAGAAACTGTTTTTT. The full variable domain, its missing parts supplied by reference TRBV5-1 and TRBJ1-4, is KAGVTQTPRYLIKTRGQQVTLSCSPISGHRSVSWYQQTPGQGLQFLFEYFSETQRNKGNFPGRFSGRQFSNSRSEMNVSTLELGDSALYLCASSFETREKLFFGSGTQLSVL.

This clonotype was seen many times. CDR3 in DNA: TGCGCCAGCAGCTTGTCTGTTACAGATACGCAGTATTTT. Protein product: CASSLSVTDTQYF. J is TRBJ2-3 and V is TRBV5-1; D gene ambiguous. From germline, CDR1 is SGHRS and CDR2 YFSETQ. V was shortened by 1 base and J by 3 bases, with 6 bases between the two germline ends. The CDR3 extends over 13 amino acids.

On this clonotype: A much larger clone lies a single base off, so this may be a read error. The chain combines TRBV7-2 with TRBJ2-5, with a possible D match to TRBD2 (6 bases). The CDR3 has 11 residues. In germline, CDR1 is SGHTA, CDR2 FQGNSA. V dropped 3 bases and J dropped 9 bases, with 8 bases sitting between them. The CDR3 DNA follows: TGTGCCAGCAGCTTCAGGGAGGCCCAGTACTTC. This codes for CASSFREAQYF.